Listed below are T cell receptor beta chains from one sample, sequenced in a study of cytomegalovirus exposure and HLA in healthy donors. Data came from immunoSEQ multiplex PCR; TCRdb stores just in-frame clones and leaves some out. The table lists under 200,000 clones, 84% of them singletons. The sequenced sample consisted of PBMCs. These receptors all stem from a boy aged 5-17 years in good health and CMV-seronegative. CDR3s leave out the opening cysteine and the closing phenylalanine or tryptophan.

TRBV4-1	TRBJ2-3	ASSSGQGTTDTQY
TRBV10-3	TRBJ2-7	AIRGFSEQY
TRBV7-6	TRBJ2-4	ASSPLARNSGAQNIQY
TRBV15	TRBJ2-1	ATSRVQSPNEQF
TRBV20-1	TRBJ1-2	SARRNYGYT
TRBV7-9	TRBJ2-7	ASSLSLTSGRNEQY
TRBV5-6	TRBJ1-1	ASSPSGGMTEAF
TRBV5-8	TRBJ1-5	ASSFLRQGLTQPQH
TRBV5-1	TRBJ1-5	ASSLDYDPHQPQH
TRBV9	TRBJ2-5	ASSSRLAGFEETQY
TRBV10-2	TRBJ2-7	ASRAREFKGYSYEQY
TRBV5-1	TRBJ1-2	ASSPHPGHPDGYT
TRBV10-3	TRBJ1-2	AISEGQGEFYGYT